The entry that follows covers one T cell receptor (beta chain) sequence. Its cognate antigen has yet to be identified. The record has no base qualities; no much larger clone is one base away. Reading the germline V gene gives CDR1 MDHEN and CDR2 SYDVKM. The CDR3 holds 14 amino acids from the cysteine to the phenylalanine. Only the CDR3 region is kept as DNA, spanning 42 bases read in frame from base 1. Trimming accounts for 10 bases at V and 4 bases at J, while the number of junction bases matched to no gene is 11. The roughly 38 donors, aged about 6 to 95 years, were systemically healthy Caucasian individuals from Russia. Roughly 11 milliliters of peripheral blood were drawn from each donor into EDTA-treated Vacutainer tubes. Ficoll-Paque density-gradient centrifugation was used to isolate PBMCs, with at least 7 million per sample. Trizol reagent was used to extract total RNA from the PBMCs, yielding at least 6 micrograms per sample. For every donor, flow cytometry on a PBMC aliquot measured the percentage of naive CD45RAhigh/CD27high T cells.

The data were obtained in a study of blood T cells in healthy people across ages (dated by TCRdb to 2014 to 2015). Regarding the complete study: In model experiments, template switching captured roughly one uniquely barcoded TCR beta cDNA molecule for every two T cells. Age-related changes in TCR beta repertoire diversity were measured in the study by deep sequencing normalized with unique cDNA molecular identifiers. The donors were split into four age groups: young (average about 15 years), middle-aged (roughly 40), aged (over 55) and long-lived (more than 80). Donors of different ages were randomly distributed across sequencing lanes to avoid experimental bias. Using the same blood draw, the study looked at two additional independent replicas of 1 million unique cDNA reads for two donors, one aged 18 to 29 and the other aged 80 or older. What the work shows at the level of the full study, not this receptor alone: Compared with the aged group, more naive CD4+ T cells, fewer expanded clones and increased TCR diversity were shown by the long-lived group, suggesting age selection. As age increased, observed TCR beta diversity per million T cells dropped in a roughly linear way, and a significant reduction was already evident by age roughly 40. Because the CMV infection status of the donors was unknown, age-related changes in expanded clonotypes may potentially have been confounded. Because profiling used bulk unsorted PBMCs, naive and antigen-experienced compartments could not be compared conclusively. Estimates of total diversity based on one million sequenced T cells were considered lower bounds and underestimates. The percentage of naive T cells measured by flow cytometry correlated strongly with observed TCR beta diversity.

Receptors were amplified or captured by 5' RACE. This sample was sequenced with an Illumina HiSeq 2500. A second about 7 to 11 cycle PCR used a sample-barcoded 5' primer and a J-beta primer mix. Each TCR beta cDNA molecule received a unique molecular identifier from a template-switch 5' adaptor carrying 12 random nucleotides. Each sample yielded at least 2.5 million CDR3-containing paired-end reads. The Mint cDNA synthesis kit, primed by a TRBC-specific oligonucleotide, was used to synthesize first-strand cDNA from all RNA. All cDNA was treated with uracil-DNA glycosylase and then went through a first 18-cycle PCR with the universal primers M1SS and BC2_uni_R. The authors processed their data as follows. Normalization of each sample was performed by random selection of 1 million high-quality reads, each carrying a distinct molecular identifier. Instead of being binned into consensus sequences, reads that shared molecular identifiers were thrown out. MiTCR, with a Q25 quality threshold and the strictest error-elimination algorithm, was used for CDR3 identification, clonotype clustering and error correction. A nonparametric unseen species model using Euler transformation provided a lower-bound estimate of total TCR beta diversity. Using fastp trimming at Q25 and MiXCR clonotype assembly, TCRdb reanalyzed the public sequencing data and kept in-frame beta chains. Rows merge per CDR3 protein into single entries with the most common DNA and genes. TCRdb assigned the V and J calls; the authors' analysis was not used. This sample has over 600,000 distinct CDR3 sequences in its table, and 35% to 50% of those were observed once. Roughly 20% of the sample is held by the ten biggest clonotypes.

The sequence came from a man older than 75 in good health. Sequencing input: blood. The rearranged segments are TRBV28 and TRBJ1-2; 8 bases in the middle match TRBD1. In nucleotide form, the sequence is TGTGCCACCCAATTGAGGGACAGGCCCTATGGCTACACCTTC. This sequence encodes CATQLRDRPYGYTF.